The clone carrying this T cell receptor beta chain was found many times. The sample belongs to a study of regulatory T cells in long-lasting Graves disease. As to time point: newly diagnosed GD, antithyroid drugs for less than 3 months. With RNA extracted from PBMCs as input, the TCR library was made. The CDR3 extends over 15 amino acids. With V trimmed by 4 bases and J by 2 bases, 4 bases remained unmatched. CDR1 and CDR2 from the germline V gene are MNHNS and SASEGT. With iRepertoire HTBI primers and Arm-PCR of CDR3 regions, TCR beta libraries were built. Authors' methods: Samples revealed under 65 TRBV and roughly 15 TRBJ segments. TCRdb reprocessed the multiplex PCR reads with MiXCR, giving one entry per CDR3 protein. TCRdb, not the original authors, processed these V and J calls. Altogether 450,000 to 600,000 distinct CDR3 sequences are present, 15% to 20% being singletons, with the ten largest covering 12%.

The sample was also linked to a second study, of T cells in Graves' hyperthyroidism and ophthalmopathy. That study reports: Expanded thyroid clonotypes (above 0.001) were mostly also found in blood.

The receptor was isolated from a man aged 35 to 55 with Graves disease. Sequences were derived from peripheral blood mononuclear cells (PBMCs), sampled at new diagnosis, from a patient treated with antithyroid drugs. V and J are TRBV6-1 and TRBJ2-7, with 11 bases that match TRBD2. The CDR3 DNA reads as TGTGCCAGCAGTGGACTAGCGGGGTTCACCTACGAGCAGTACTTC. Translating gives CASSGLAGFTYEQYF.